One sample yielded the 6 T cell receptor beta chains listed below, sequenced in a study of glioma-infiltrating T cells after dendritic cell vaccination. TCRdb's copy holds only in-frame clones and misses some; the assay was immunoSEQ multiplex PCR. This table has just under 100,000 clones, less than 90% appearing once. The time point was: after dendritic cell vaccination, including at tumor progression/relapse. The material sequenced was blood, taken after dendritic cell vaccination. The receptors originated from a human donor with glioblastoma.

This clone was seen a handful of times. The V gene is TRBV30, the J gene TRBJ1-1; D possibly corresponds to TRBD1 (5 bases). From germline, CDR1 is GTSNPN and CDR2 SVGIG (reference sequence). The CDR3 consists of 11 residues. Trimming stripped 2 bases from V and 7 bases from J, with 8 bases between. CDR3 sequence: CAWSRGNEAFF. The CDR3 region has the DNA TGTGCCTGGAGTCGGGGGAATGAAGCTTTCTTT.

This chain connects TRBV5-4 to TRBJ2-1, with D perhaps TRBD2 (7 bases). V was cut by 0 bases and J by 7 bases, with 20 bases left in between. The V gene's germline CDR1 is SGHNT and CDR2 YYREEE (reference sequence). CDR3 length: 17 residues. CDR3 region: CASSLGGGGPLTNEQFF. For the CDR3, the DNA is TGTGCCAGCAGCTTGGGGGGGGGCGGCCCACTAACGAATGAGCAGTTCTTC.

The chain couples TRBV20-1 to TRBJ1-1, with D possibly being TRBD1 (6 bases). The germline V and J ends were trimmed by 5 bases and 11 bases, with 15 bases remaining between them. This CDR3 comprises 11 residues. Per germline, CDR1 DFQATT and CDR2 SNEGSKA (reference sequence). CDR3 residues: CSAWGGRGAFF. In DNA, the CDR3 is TGCAGTGCTTGGGGGGGAAGGGGGGCTTTCTTT.

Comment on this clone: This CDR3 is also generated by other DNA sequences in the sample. The CDR3 DNA reads TGTGCCATCAGTGTAGGAGCCCAAGAGACCCAGTACTTC. This codes for CAISVGAQETQYF. The chain carries TRBV10-3 and TRBJ2-5; no clear D. Germline CDR1 is ENHRY and CDR2 is SYGVKD. This CDR3 is built from 13 residues. V gave up 4 bases and J gave up 1 base, with 7 bases separating them.

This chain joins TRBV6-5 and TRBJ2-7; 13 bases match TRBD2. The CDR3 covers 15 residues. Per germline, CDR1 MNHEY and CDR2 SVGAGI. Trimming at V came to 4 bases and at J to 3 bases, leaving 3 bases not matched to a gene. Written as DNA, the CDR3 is TGTGCCAGCAGTTGGGGACTAGCGGGAAGCTACGAGCAGTACTTC. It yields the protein CASSWGLAGSYEQYF.

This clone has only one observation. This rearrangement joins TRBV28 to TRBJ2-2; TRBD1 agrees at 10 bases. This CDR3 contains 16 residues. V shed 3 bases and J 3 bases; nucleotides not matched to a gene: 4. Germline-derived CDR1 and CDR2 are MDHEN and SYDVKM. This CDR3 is CASSFRGQGYTGELFF. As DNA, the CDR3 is TGTGCCAGCAGTTTTCGGGGACAGGGGTACACCGGGGAGCTGTTTTTT.